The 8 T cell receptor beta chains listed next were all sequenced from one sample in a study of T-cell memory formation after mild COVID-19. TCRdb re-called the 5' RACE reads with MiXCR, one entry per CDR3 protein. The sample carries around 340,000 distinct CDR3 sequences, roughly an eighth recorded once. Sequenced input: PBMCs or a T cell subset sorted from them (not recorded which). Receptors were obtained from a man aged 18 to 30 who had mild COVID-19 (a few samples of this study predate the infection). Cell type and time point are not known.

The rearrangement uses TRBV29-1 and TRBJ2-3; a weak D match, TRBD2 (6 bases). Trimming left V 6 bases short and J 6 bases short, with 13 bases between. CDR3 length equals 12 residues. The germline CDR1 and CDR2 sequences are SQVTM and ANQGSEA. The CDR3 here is CSVGGLGDTQYF. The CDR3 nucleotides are TGCAGCGTGGGGGGACTCGGGGATACGCAGTATTTT.

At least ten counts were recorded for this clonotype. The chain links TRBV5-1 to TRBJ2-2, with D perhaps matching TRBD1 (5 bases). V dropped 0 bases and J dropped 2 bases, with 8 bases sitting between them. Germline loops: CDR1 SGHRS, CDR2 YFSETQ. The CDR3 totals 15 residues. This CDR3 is CASSLGQFNTGELFF. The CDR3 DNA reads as TGCGCCAGCAGCTTGGGACAGTTTAACACCGGGGAGCTGTTTTTT.

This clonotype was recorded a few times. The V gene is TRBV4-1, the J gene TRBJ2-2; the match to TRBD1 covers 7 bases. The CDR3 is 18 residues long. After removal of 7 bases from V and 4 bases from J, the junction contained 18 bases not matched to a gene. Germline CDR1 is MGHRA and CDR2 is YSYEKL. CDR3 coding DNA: TGCGCCAGCAATACCCCGCGACAGGGCGACTTGGGCACCGGGGAGCTGTTTTTT. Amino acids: CASNTPRQGDLGTGELFF.

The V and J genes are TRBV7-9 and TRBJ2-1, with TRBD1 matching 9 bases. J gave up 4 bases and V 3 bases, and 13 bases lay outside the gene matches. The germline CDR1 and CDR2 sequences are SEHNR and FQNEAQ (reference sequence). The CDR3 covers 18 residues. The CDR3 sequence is CASSFGEGQGYRYNEQFF. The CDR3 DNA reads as TGTGCCAGCAGCTTCGGTGAGGGACAGGGCTACCGATACAATGAGCAGTTCTTC.

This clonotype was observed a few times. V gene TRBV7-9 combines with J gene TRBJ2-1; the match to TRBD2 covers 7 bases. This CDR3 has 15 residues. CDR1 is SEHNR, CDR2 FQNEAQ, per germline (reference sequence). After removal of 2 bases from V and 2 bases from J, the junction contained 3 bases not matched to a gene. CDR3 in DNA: TGTGCCAGCAGCTTACCGCGGGAGACCTACAATGAGCAGTTCTTC. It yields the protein CASSLPRETYNEQFF.

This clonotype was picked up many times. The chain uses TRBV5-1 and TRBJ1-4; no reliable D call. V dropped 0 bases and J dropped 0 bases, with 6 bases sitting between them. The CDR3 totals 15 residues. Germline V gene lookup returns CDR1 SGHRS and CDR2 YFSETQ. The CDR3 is CASSLVGTTNEKLFF. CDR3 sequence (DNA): TGCGCCAGCAGCTTGGTCGGGACAACTAATGAAAAACTGTTTTTT. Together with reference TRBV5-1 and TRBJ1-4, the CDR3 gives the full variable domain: KAGVTQTPRYLIKTRGQQVTLSCSPISGHRSVSWYQQTPGQGLQFLFEYFSETQRNKGNFPGRFSGRQFSNSRSEMNVSTLELGDSALYLCASSLVGTTNEKLFFGSGTQLSVL.

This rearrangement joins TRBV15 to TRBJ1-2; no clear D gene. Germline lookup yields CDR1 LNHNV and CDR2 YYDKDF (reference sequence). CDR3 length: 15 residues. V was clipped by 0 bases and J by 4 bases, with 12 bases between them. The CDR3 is CATSRDRGLGYGYTF. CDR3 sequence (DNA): TGTGCCACCAGCAGAGATCGGGGTCTGGGCTATGGCTACACCTTC.

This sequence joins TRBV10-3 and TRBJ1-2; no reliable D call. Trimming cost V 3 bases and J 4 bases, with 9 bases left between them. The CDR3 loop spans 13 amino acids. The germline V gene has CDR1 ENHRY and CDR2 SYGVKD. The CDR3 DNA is TGTGCCATCAGTGATGTGGCGGCCTATGGCTACACCTTC. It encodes CAISDVAAYGYTF.